This TCR beta chain emerged from a study of blood T cell repertoires in COVID-19. CDR3 size: 16 residues. The V gene lost 5 bases and the J gene lost 0 bases, with 16 bases spanning the gap. Germline V gene sequence: CDR1 LGHDT, CDR2 YNNKEL (reference sequence). Authors' data handling: From reference gene primer amplification, estimates of nucleated cell counts were derived. Only in-frame clones appear in the TCRdb table, and some are missing; sequencing was by immunoSEQ multiplex PCR. The V and J calls and clone size are taken from that table; D and trimming were inferred from the DNA. Among around 94,000 clones listed, 87% were seen once.

This chain connects TRBV3-1 (or the pseudogene TRBV3-2) to TRBJ2-5; TRBD2 is a possible D gene (6 bases). The specimen sequenced was peripheral blood. This receptor was obtained from a man aged 50-60 years with active COVID-19. The CDR3 nucleotides are TGTGCCAGCAGCAGGGCGACGGCGGGGCACCAAGAGACCCAGTACTTC. Amino acids: CASSRATAGHQETQYF.